The 2 T cell receptor beta chains below all came from one sample that was sequenced in a study of blood T cells in healthy people across ages. Next came a second PCR, run for about 6 to 12 cycles, which used a sample-barcoded 5' primer along with a J-beta primer mix. TCRdb called the 5' RACE reads again in MiXCR, with one record for every CDR3 protein. Among 1.5 million to 2 million distinct CDR3 sequences listed, more than 35% were seen once. The sample comprised blood. The receptors stem from a human donor in good health.

The V gene is TRBV30, the J gene TRBJ2-3; tentatively, D is TRBD2 (5 bases). The germline gives CDR1 GTSNPN, CDR2 SVGIG (reference sequence). The CDR3 length is 14 residues. V lost 3 bases to trimming and J lost 2 bases, with 12 bases between them. The CDR3 loop is CAWRRAAYTDTQYF. The CDR3 DNA reads as TGTGCCTGGAGGAGAGCGGCTTACACAGATACGCAGTATTTT.

This rearrangement joins TRBV20-1 to TRBJ1-6; 8 bases agree with TRBD1. The germline CDR1 and CDR2 sequences are DFQATT and SNEGSKA (reference sequence). Germline trimming cut 3 bases from V and 7 bases from J; bases unmatched to any gene: 11. There are 16 residues in the CDR3. This CDR3 is CSASHFPGQGNSPLHF. CDR3 nucleotides: TGCAGTGCTAGTCACTTCCCCGGACAGGGAAATTCACCCCTCCACTTT.